This record covers a single T cell receptor (beta chain). Its specificity is not known. Sequencing was performed with immunoSEQ multiplex PCR; in TCRdb, only in-frame clones are kept and a portion is missing. Of about 88,000 clones listed, approximately 90% are singletons. The V gene's germline CDR1 is SGHTS and CDR2 YDEGEE. The CDR3 loop spans 16 amino acids. V gave up 0 bases and J gave up 2 bases, with 13 bases separating them. The data belong to a study of graft-versus-host responses after intestinal transplantation. Study background: Transplant types were multivisceral, liver-intestinal, or isolated intestinal. Induction with anti-thymocyte globulin, then tacrolimus and steroids for around three years, was given to all recipients. Findings and caveats of the study: Early after transplant, HvG declines were associated with peak levels of circulating GvH clones.

The chain recombines TRBV5-8 with TRBJ2-3, with D hard to call. The source is a human donor who was the organ donor for an intestinal transplant. Sample: unstimulated CD4+ T cells sorted from spleen or lymph node cells, taken before transplant. The CDR3 loop is CASSLASGSLTDTQYF. The CDR3 DNA reads as TGTGCCAGCAGCTTGGCCTCCGGGTCCCTCACAGATACGCAGTATTTT.